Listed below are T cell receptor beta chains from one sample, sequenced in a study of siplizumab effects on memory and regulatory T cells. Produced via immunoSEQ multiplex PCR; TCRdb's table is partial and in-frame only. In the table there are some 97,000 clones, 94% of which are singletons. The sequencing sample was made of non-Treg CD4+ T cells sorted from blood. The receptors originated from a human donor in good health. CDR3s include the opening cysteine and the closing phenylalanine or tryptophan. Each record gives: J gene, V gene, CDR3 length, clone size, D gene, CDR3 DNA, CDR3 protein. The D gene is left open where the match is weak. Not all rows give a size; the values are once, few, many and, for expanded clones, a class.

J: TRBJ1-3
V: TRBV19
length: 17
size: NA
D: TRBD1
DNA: TGTGCCAGTAGTATCCGGGGACAGCAATTCTCTGGAAACACCATATATTTT
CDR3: CASSIRGQQFSGNTIYF

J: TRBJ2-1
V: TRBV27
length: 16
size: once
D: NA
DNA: TGTGCCAGCAGCCCGTTGAGGGAGAGCACGATCAATGAGCAGTTCTTC
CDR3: CASSPLRESTINEQFF

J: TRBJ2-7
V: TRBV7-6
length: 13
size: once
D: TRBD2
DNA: TGTGCCAGCAGCGCAGGGACTACTGACGAGCAGTACTTC
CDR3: CASSAGTTDEQYF

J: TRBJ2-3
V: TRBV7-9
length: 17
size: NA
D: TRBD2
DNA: TGTGCCAGCAGCTCGGGACTAGGAGTGTCGGGTTCAGATACGCAGTATTTT
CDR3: CASSSGLGVSGSDTQYF

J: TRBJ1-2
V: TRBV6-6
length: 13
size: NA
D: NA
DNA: TGTGCCAGCAGTTACGGGACTAACTATGGCTACACCTTC
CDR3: CASSYGTNYGYTF

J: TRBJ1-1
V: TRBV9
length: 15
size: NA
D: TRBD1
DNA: TGTGCCAGCAGCGGCCGGGACAGGGGGGACGCTGAAGCTTTCTTT
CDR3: CASSGRDRGDAEAFF

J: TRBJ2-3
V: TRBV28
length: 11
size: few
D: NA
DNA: TGTGCCAGCGCGACGGCACATACGCAGTATTTT
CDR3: CASATAHTQYF

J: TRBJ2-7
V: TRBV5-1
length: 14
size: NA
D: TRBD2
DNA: TGCGCCAGCAGCTCGACTAGCGCAACCTACGAGCAGTACTTC
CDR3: CASSSTSATYEQYF

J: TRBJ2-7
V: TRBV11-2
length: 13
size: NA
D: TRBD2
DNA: TGTGCCACATCCAAGGGACTAGCCTACGAGCAGTACTTC
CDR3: CATSKGLAYEQYF

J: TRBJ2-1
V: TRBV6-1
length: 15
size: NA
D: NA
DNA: TGTGCCAGCAGTAAGACTAGTGTAGTAGGAAATGAGCAGTTCTTC
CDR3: CASSKTSVVGNEQFF

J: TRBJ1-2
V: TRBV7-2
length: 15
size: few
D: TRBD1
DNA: TGTGCCAGCAGTCGTAGGGGAGGACAGGGATCTGGCTACACCTTC
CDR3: CASSRRGGQGSGYTF

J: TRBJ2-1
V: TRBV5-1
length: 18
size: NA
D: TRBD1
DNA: TGCGCCAGCAGCTTGGAGGGATGGGGACAGGGCCTTGACAATGAGCAGTTCTTC
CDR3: CASSLEGWGQGLDNEQFF

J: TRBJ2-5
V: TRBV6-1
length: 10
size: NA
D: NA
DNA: TGTGCCAGCAGCGAAGAGACCCAGTACTTC
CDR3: CASSEETQYF

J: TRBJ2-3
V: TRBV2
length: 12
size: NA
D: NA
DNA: TGTGCCAAAAGCCTCTCGCCGGATACGCAGTATTTT
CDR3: CAKSLSPDTQYF

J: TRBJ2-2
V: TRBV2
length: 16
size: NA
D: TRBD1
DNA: TGTGCCAGCAGGGCCCAGGGGGCAAGTCCCACCGGGGAGCTGTTTTTT
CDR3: CASRAQGASPTGELFF

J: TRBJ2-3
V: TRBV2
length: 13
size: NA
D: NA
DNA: TGTGCCAGCACTCGCGGGACGACAGATACGCAGTATTTT
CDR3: CASTRGTTDTQYF

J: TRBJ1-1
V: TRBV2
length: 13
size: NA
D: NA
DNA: TGTGCCAGCAGCCTTGGGGGCTTCACTGAAGCTTTCTTT
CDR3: CASSLGGFTEAFF

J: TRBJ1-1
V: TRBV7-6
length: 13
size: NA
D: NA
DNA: TGTGCCAGCAGCTCCGTGCCGGAGGCTGAAGCTTTCTTT
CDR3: CASSSVPEAEAFF

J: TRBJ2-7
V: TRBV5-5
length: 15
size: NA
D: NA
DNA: TGTGCCAGCAGCTTGTCGGGTACGAGCTCCTACGAGCAGTACTTC
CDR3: CASSLSGTSSYEQYF

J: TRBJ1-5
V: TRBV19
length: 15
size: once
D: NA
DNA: TGTGCCAGTAGTATAGAGACAGGTCTACGTCAGCCCCAGCATTTT
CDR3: CASSIETGLRQPQHF

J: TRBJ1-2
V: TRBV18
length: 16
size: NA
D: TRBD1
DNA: TGTGCCAGCTCACCTCCGGGACAGGGGAGGAACTATGGCTACACCTTC
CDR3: CASSPPGQGRNYGYTF

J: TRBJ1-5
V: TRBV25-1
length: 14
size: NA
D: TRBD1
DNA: TGTGCCAGCAGCGAACAGGGGATTGGTCAGCCCCAGCATTTT
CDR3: CASSEQGIGQPQHF

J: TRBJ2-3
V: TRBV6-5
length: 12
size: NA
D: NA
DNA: TGTGCCAGCAGTTACGGGTGGGATACGCAGTATTTT
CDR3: CASSYGWDTQYF

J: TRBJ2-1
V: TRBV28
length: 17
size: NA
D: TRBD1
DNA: TGTGCCAGCAGGACCCCCGCGGGGGACAGGGCCGGGAATGAGCAGTTCTTC
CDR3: CASRTPAGDRAGNEQFF

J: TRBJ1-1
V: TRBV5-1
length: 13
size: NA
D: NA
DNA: TGCGCCAGCAGCCCGGATACAAACACTGAAGCTTTCTTT
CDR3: CASSPDTNTEAFF